These 30 T cell receptor beta chains came from one sample sequenced in a study of OX40 agonist ivuxolimab in advanced cancers. Sequencing used immunoSEQ multiplex PCR; TCRdb keeps in-frame clones, though not all of them. The sample contains about 100,000 clones, 90% of which appear only once. This material consisted of CD4+ or CD8+ T cells sorted from blood, taken in a trial of the OX40 agonist ivuxolimab. These TCRs come from an adult with an advanced solid tumor such as melanoma, head and neck, liver or kidney cancer.

The chain recombines TRBV2 with TRBJ1-1; D gene ambiguous. Germline V lookup: CDR1 SNHLY, CDR2 FYNNEI. CDR3 length equals 13 residues. V dropped 3 bases and J dropped 0 bases, with 5 bases sitting between them. The CDR3 DNA reads as TGTGCCAGCAGTGACGGGCTGAACACTGAAGCTTTCTTT. It translates to CASSDGLNTEAFF.

The count of this clone is one. The chain is built from TRBV28 and TRBJ2-1, with D unclear. Looked up from germline, CDR1 is MDHEN and CDR2 is SYDVKM. The V end was cut by 0 bases, the J end by 6 bases, with 6 bases between. This CDR3 has 13 amino acids. In nucleotides, the CDR3 is TGTGCCAGCAGTTTATGGGCAAGCAATGAGCAGTTCTTC. This translates into CASSLWASNEQFF.

The gene calls are TRBV6-1 and TRBJ2-7; 10 nucleotides match TRBD2. CDR1 and CDR2 from the germline V gene are MNHNS and SASEGT. There are 13 residues in the CDR3. With 4 bases clipped from V and 3 bases from J, the junction kept 0 bases outside the gene matches. CDR3 sequence reads: CASSVAGGYEQYF. DNA for the CDR3: TGTGCCAGCAGTGTAGCGGGGGGCTACGAGCAGTACTTC.

This chain links TRBV19 with TRBJ2-1; 8 bases fit TRBD1. Trimming removed 5 bases from V and 8 bases from J; junction bases left unmatched: 14. CDR1 LNHDA and CDR2 SQIVND come from the germline V gene (reference sequence). This CDR3 has 16 residues. As DNA, the CDR3 is TGTGCCAGTAGTCCCGGACAGGGAGGTCACAAGGATGAGCAGTTCTTC. This sequence encodes CASSPGQGGHKDEQFF.

The rearrangement joins TRBV27 to TRBJ1-2; D might be TRBD1 (5 bases). Trimming stripped 2 bases from V and 5 bases from J, with 15 bases between. Germline V gene lookup returns CDR1 MNHEY and CDR2 SMNVEV (reference sequence). The CDR3 covers 15 residues. CDR3 nucleotide sequence: TGTGCCAGCAGTTTAGGACTCGGGGGAGGATATGGCTACACCTTC. It is translated as CASSLGLGGGYGYTF.

The V and J genes are TRBV5-1 and TRBJ2-5; TRBD2 agrees at 11 bases. The CDR3 contains 14 residues. Germline assignment: CDR1 SGHRS and CDR2 YFSETQ. V shed 6 bases, J shed 4 bases, and the junction held 5 bases outside the gene matches. Written as DNA, the CDR3 is TGCGCCAGCAATCTAGCGGGAGGAGGAGAGACCCAGTACTTC. It codes for CASNLAGGGETQYF.

This chain connects TRBV30 to TRBJ1-3; D remains unclear. The CDR3 sequence is 15 residues long. CDR1 is GTSNPN and CDR2 is SVGIG in the germline V gene (reference sequence). V was shortened by 1 base and J by 2 bases, with 12 bases between the two germline ends. The CDR3 coding sequence is TGTGCCTGGAGTGCGGGCCTCGGAGCTGGAAACACCATATATTTT. The encoded protein is CAWSAGLGAGNTIYF.

The rearrangement joins TRBV6-5 to TRBJ1-1, with 7 nucleotides matching TRBD1. The CDR3 totals 15 residues. Germline assignment: CDR1 MNHEY and CDR2 SVGAGI. J lost 3 bases, V lost 5 bases, and 9 bases had no gene match. The DNA for the CDR3 is TGTGCCAGCAGTAATAGACAGGGTCATGACACTGAAGCTTTCTTT. Translated, it gives CASSNRQGHDTEAFF.

The chain combines TRBV4-3 with TRBJ2-6; TRBD1 matches 8 bases. This CDR3 is built from 18 residues. Germline lookup yields CDR1 LGHNA and CDR2 YSLEER. The J segment lost 0 bases and the V segment lost 1 base, leaving 5 bases of the junction unmatched. This chain's CDR3 is CASSQVDRAVSGANVLTF. For the CDR3, the DNA is TGCGCCAGCAGCCAAGTGGACAGGGCGGTCTCTGGGGCCAACGTCCTGACTTTC.

The chain is built from TRBV2 and TRBJ1-5; no clear D. This CDR3 is built from 15 residues. Between the trimmed V and J ends, which lost 4 bases and 0 bases, there was a span of 10 bases. Germline V gene lookup returns CDR1 SNHLY and CDR2 FYNNEI. The CDR3 DNA follows: TGTGCCAGCAGTGGTGGTTTGATTAGCAATCAGCCCCAGCATTTT. Its translation: CASSGGLISNQPQHF.

V usage is TRBV7-8 and J usage is TRBJ2-5, with 7 bases that match TRBD2. The better agreement between TRBJ2-7 and the DNA end casts doubt on the J call. The CDR3 loop spans 15 amino acids. CDR1 is SGHVS, CDR2 FQNEAQ, per germline. The CDR3 nucleotides are TGTGCCAGCAGCTTAGATCGCGGGAGCTCCTACGAGCAGTACTTC. It encodes CASSLDRGSSYEQYF.

The chain carries TRBV9 and TRBJ2-5; weak D call: TRBD2 (7 bases). V lost 0 bases and J 5 bases, leaving 14 bases between the germline ends. The CDR3 spans 15 residues. CDR1 is SGDLS and CDR2 is YYNGEE in the germline V gene. The CDR3 sequence is CASSVAAGRGETQYF. As DNA, the CDR3 is TGTGCCAGCAGCGTAGCGGCGGGGAGGGGGGAGACCCAGTACTTC.

J is TRBJ2-3 and V is TRBV15, with unresolved D. Trimming shortened V by 5 bases and J by 7 bases, and 13 bases separated the two germline ends. The germline V gene encodes CDR1 LNHNV and CDR2 YYDKDF (reference sequence). This CDR3 spans 13 amino acids. The chain's CDR3 is CATSGVRRNTQYF. The DNA of the CDR3 is TGTGCCACCAGCGGGGTACGGCGTAATACGCAGTATTTT.

This chain connects TRBV18 to TRBJ1-5; 9 bases match TRBD1. V dropped 0 bases and J dropped 7; count of bases not matched to a gene: 1. The CDR3 runs 14 residues. Germline CDR1 and CDR2: KGHSH and LQKENI. In DNA form, the CDR3 reads TGTGCCAGCTCACCACCGGGACAGGGCCAGCCCCAGCATTTT. Residues: CASSPPGQGQPQHF.

The chain links TRBV9 to TRBJ2-2; D is perhaps TRBD2 (5 bases). Germline values: CDR1 SGDLS, CDR2 YYNGEE. CDR3 length equals 17 residues. The V and J ends lost 4 bases and 0 bases respectively, with 16 bases between them. The chain's CDR3 is CASSFRAQTTNTGELFF. Here the CDR3 DNA reads TGTGCCAGCAGCTTTCGAGCACAGACTACGAACACCGGGGAGCTGTTTTTT.

The CDR3 bases are TGTGCCAGTAGTATTTCCGTAAATCAGCCCCAGCATTTT. Translating gives CASSISVNQPQHF. The chain uses TRBV19 and TRBJ1-5; D unresolved. The CDR3 consists of 13 residues. V lost 3 bases and J 4 bases, leaving 7 bases between the germline ends. Germline-derived CDR1 and CDR2 are LNHDA and SQIVND (reference sequence).

The chain is built from TRBV11-3 and TRBJ1-1; D is uncertain. Trimming left V 0 bases short and J 7 bases short, with 9 bases between. The germline V gene has CDR1 SGHNT and CDR2 YENEEA. The CDR3 is 13 residues long. CDR3 DNA: TGTGCCAGCAGCTTAGACGGAGTCGGTGAAGCTTTCTTT. Translated: CASSLDGVGEAFF.

This clone was recorded only once. V and J are TRBV11-2 and TRBJ1-1; a weak D match, TRBD1 (6 bases). V lost 1 base and J 5 bases, leaving 17 bases between the germline ends. This CDR3 is 16 amino acids long. Germline lookup yields CDR1 SGHAT and CDR2 FQNNGV. Here the CDR3 DNA reads TGTGCCAGCAGCTTAGGGCAGTCAGGGGCGGGGACTGAAGCTTTCTTT. This translates into CASSLGQSGAGTEAFF.

For the CDR3, the DNA is TGTGCCAGTAGTACAGACAGTTCTAACTATGGCTACACCTTC. Translated, it gives CASSTDSSNYGYTF. The chain links TRBV19 to TRBJ1-2, with D perhaps TRBD1 (5 bases). Deletions cut 4 bases from V and 0 bases from J, with 9 bases between. Germline V gives CDR1 LNHDA, CDR2 SQIVND (reference sequence). This CDR3 is built from 14 residues.

The V and J genes are TRBV5-1 and TRBJ2-5; TRBD2 matches at 7 bases. Germline V gives CDR1 SGHRS, CDR2 YFSETQ. The CDR3 runs to 14 residues. The V segment lost 4 bases and the J segment 5 bases; nucleotides outside the gene matches: 8. The CDR3 here is CASSQMTSSETQYF. CDR3 sequence (DNA): TGCGCCAGCAGCCAAATGACTAGCTCGGAGACCCAGTACTTC.

Worth noting for this clone: The junction departs from the called germline gene at one end, perhaps through a read error. This chain uses TRBV18 with TRBJ2-2, with 9 positions matching TRBD1. The V gene's germline CDR1 is KGHSH and CDR2 LQKENI. The CDR3 has 18 amino acids. In DNA, the CDR3 is TGTGCCAGTTCACGACGCGTCGGGGACAGGGAATTTTCCGGGGAGCTGTTTTTT. Its translation: CASSRRVGDREFSGELFF.

The chain recombines TRBV5-5 with TRBJ2-5; 8 bases map to TRBD2. With 4 bases clipped from V and 5 bases from J, the junction kept 13 bases outside the gene matches. The CDR3 has 16 residues. Germline V CDR1 and CDR2: SGHKS, YYEKEE (reference sequence). This CDR3 reads CASSRPRLAGGETQYF. The CDR3 coding sequence is TGTGCCAGCAGCAGACCAAGGCTAGCGGGTGGTGAGACCCAGTACTTC.

The genes are TRBV11-2 and TRBJ1-2; 8 nucleotides match TRBD1. The germline gives CDR1 SGHAT, CDR2 FQNNGV. There are 15 residues in the CDR3. The trim removed 4 bases at V and 6 bases at J, leaving 10 bases unmatched. For the CDR3, the DNA is TGTGCCAGCAGCTCTTACCGTGGACAGGGACATGGCTACACCTTC. Amino acids: CASSSYRGQGHGYTF.

This chain joins TRBV19 and TRBJ2-1; the D is unclear. Trimming took off 1 base at V and 3 bases at J, with 7 bases between the two ends. Germline V CDR1 and CDR2: LNHDA, SQIVND (reference sequence). The CDR3 is 14 residues long. CDR3 amino acids: CASSIGRVYNEQFF. In DNA, the CDR3 is TGTGCCAGTAGTATAGGTCGGGTCTACAATGAGCAGTTCTTC.

The rearrangement uses TRBV10-2 and TRBJ2-2; 13 bases map to TRBD2. The V segment lost 6 bases and the J segment 2 bases; nucleotides outside the gene matches: 6. CDR3 length: 17 amino acids. From germline, CDR1 is WSHSY and CDR2 SAAADI. The CDR3 DNA follows: TGCGCCAGCAGAACCGGGACTAGCGGGGTAAACACCGGGGAGCTGTTTTTT. This codes for CASRTGTSGVNTGELFF.

The V and J genes are TRBV27 and TRBJ2-1; the match to TRBD2 covers 9 bases. Germline V CDR1 and CDR2: MNHEY, SMNVEV (reference sequence). The CDR3 totals 13 residues. V was pared by 6 bases and J by 10 bases, with 7 bases of the junction left unmatched. The CDR3 DNA reads as TGTGCCAGCAGACTAGCGGGTAGTAGCGAGCAGTTCTTC. Its protein is CASRLAGSSEQFF.

This chain joins TRBV6-5 and TRBJ2-4, with D possibly TRBD1 on 7 matching bases. Germline CDR1 MNHEY, CDR2 SVGAGI. Trimming took off 8 bases at V and 4 bases at J, with 15 bases between the two ends. The CDR3 totals 14 residues. CDR3 region: CASGHRGLKNIQYF. CDR3 coding DNA: TGTGCCAGCGGCCACAGGGGACTTAAAAACATTCAGTACTTC.

The genes are TRBV7-2 and TRBJ1-3; no clear D. Germline assignment: CDR1 SGHTA and CDR2 FQGNSA. The germline V and J ends were trimmed by 3 bases and 0 bases, with 3 bases remaining between them. The CDR3 covers 13 residues. The CDR3 DNA is TGTGCCAGCAGCTTCATCTCTGGAAACACCATATATTTT. This codes for CASSFISGNTIYF.

In this sample, this clone turned up once. The chain recombines TRBV9 with TRBJ2-1; 11 bases are a match to TRBD2. Trimming at V came to 4 bases and at J to 10 bases, leaving 10 bases not matched to a gene. Germline values: CDR1 SGDLS, CDR2 YYNGEE. This CDR3 contains 15 residues. The CDR3 is CASSFDLAGGREQFF. The CDR3 DNA reads TGTGCCAGCAGCTTCGACCTAGCGGGAGGAAGGGAGCAGTTCTTC.

A word on this clone: The junction does not match germline at one end; this may be a read error. This chain uses TRBV7-3 with TRBJ2-5; 7 bases agree with TRBD1. Germline loops: CDR1 SGHTA, CDR2 FQGTGA. CDR3 length: 13 amino acids. The CDR3 spells CASSSGQQEAQYF. The DNA of the CDR3 is TGTGCCAGCAGCTCGGGACAGCAAGAGGCCCAGTACTTC. Variable domain in full (rest from reference TRBV7-3 and TRBJ2-5): GAGVSQTPSNKVTEKGKYVELRCDPISGHTALYWYRQSLGQGPEFLIYFQGTGAADDSGLPNDRFFAVRPEGSVSTLKIQRTERGDSAVYLCASSSGQQEAQYFGPGTRLLVL.